The 30 T cell receptor beta chains presented below share a single source sample, sequenced in a study of CXCR3-negative and CXCR3-positive naive CD8 T cells. General study results and limits: Naive cells that were CXCR3-positive had more hydrophobic TRB CDR3s (compared with CXCR3-negative naive cells).

The libraries of TRB cDNA were prepared using 5' RACE with UMI labels. With the 5' RACE reads reprocessed, TCRdb shows one record per CDR3 protein and no DNA. The sample spans tens of thousands of distinct CDR3 sequences; the ten largest clones claim about 0.62%. The antigens these receptors bind are not known. The sample was naive CXCR3+ CD8+ T cells from blood. This sample's subset: CD45RO-CCR7+CD27+CD95- naive CD8+ T cells expressing CXCR3 (TNR3+). Receptors originate from a human donor in good health. Some clones in this sample may be carry-over from other donors' samples.

The J gene is TRBJ2-7, the V gene TRBV20-1; the D call of TRBD1 rests on TCRdb alone, since no DNA is present to check it. Germline V gives CDR1 DFQATT, CDR2 SNEGSKA (reference sequence). The CDR3 has 15 amino acids. CDR3 in amino acids: CSARDGGGTSYEQYF.

V usage is TRBV20-1 and J usage is TRBJ2-7. CDR1 and CDR2 from the germline V gene are DFQATT and SNEGSKA (reference sequence). This CDR3 has 12 residues. The CDR3 reads CSARTPVLEQYF.

The J gene is TRBJ2-7, the V gene TRBV15; TCRdb reports TRBD2, a call that lacks DNA to check it against. The V gene's germline CDR1 is LNHNV and CDR2 YYDKDF (reference sequence). The length of the CDR3 is 16 residues. CDR3 loop: CATSRARPAGVDEQYF.

The chain couples TRBV28 to TRBJ1-5; with no DNA, the TCRdb D assignment of TRBD1 cannot be verified. Germline V CDR1 and CDR2: MDHEN, SYDVKM. CDR3 length equals 15 residues. This CDR3 reads CASSASDSKYQPQHF.

The CDR3 spells CSARDTGLNSYNEQFF. The rearrangement uses TRBV20-1 and TRBJ2-1. This CDR3 spans 16 amino acids. Germline CDR1 reads DFQATT; CDR2 reads SNEGSKA (reference sequence).

The chain combines TRBV5-1 with TRBJ1-2; the TCRdb D gene call, TRBD1, has no DNA to confirm it. The CDR3 loop spans 14 amino acids. CDR1 and CDR2 from the germline V gene are SGHRS and YFSETQ. CDR3 residues: CASSSPGALNGYTF.

The chain employs TRBV6-4 and TRBJ2-4; checking the TCRdb D call of TRBD1 is not possible without DNA. Germline V gene lookup returns CDR1 MRHNA and CDR2 SNTAGT. The CDR3 length is 19 residues. Here the CDR3 reads CASSNLVVGPVLAKNIQYF.

This sequence joins TRBV5-1 and TRBJ2-3; with no DNA, the TCRdb D assignment of TRBD2 cannot be verified. The CDR3 contains 15 residues. The germline V gene encodes CDR1 SGHRS and CDR2 YFSETQ. CDR3 residues: CASSSGLAPADTQYF.

The chain links TRBV4-1 to TRBJ2-1; TCRdb calls TRBD2, which cannot be checked without DNA. There are 15 residues in the CDR3. Germline V gene lookup returns CDR1 MGHRA and CDR2 YSYEKL. The CDR3 loop reads CASSPPGLAYNEQFF.

The rearrangement links TRBV7-2 to TRBJ1-2; TCRdb's D gene call, TRBD1, goes unchecked for lack of DNA. Germline lookup yields CDR1 SGHTA and CDR2 FQGNSA. The CDR3 runs 13 residues. CDR3 protein: CASSLDREYGYTF.

This chain links TRBV7-9 with TRBJ1-4. The CDR3 has 14 amino acids. Germline-derived CDR1 and CDR2 are SEHNR and FQNEAQ (reference sequence). CDR3: CASSLESTNEKLFF. The whole variable domain, remainder taken from reference TRBV7-9 and TRBJ1-4, is DTGVSQNPRHKITKRGQNVTFRCDPISEHNRLYWYRQTLGQGPEFLTYFQNEAQLEKSRLLSDRFSAERPKGSFSTLEIQRTEQGDSAMYLCASSLESTNEKLFFGSGTQLSVL.

CDR3 sequence: CSVGEAGFGNQPQHF. The chain recombines TRBV29-1 with TRBJ1-5; the TRBD1 assignment by TCRdb is unverifiable without DNA. From germline, CDR1 is SQVTM and CDR2 ANQGSEA. CDR3 size: 15 residues.

The CDR3 loop reads CVSSGTIRGRGTDTQYF. The V gene is TRBV25-1, the J gene TRBJ2-3; absent DNA, TCRdb's TRBD1 call cannot be checked. CDR1 is MGHDK, CDR2 SYGVNS, per germline. The CDR3 consists of 17 residues. The entire variable domain, with the rest obtained from reference TRBV25-1 and TRBJ2-3, is as follows: EADIYQTPRYLVIGTGKKITLECSQTMGHDKMYWYQQDPGMELHLIHYSYGVNSTEKGDLSSESTVSRIRTEHFPLTLESARPSHTSQYLCVSSGTIRGRGTDTQYFGPGTRLTVL.

V and J are TRBV12-3 or TRBV12-4 and TRBJ1-5; TCRdb's D call, TRBD1, is unchecked because there is no DNA. The CDR3 is made up of 14 amino acids. This chain's CDR3 is CASSLTGLNQPQHF.

V and J are TRBV7-9 and TRBJ2-1; no DNA is available, so the TRBD1 call from TCRdb remains unchecked. The CDR3 sequence is 15 residues long. The germline V gene encodes CDR1 SEHNR and CDR2 FQNEAQ (reference sequence). This chain's CDR3 is CASSSDRVPGNEQFF.

V usage is TRBV27 and J usage is TRBJ2-7. The CDR3 runs 14 residues. CDR1 and CDR2 (germline): MNHEY, SMNVEV (reference sequence). CDR3 amino acids: CASRPRPPSYEQYF.

The rearrangement uses TRBV3-1 and TRBJ2-3. Germline lookup yields CDR1 LGHDT and CDR2 YNNKEL (reference sequence). The CDR3 has 15 residues. This CDR3 is CASSQEGYGTDTQYF.

V usage is TRBV28 and J usage is TRBJ2-1; TCRdb outputs TRBD1, but without DNA this stays unchecked. This CDR3 is 14 amino acids long. CDR1 and CDR2 from the germline V gene are MDHEN and SYDVKM. The CDR3 protein is CASSEIEQGYEQFF.

J is TRBJ2-7 and V is TRBV4-3; TCRdb outputs TRBD1, but without DNA this stays unchecked. Germline V CDR1 and CDR2: LGHNA, YSLEER. CDR3 length: 16 residues. This CDR3 reads CASSQEFRTATYEQYF.

The chain has TRBV5-1 and TRBJ2-7; lacking DNA, the TRBD1 call made by TCRdb goes unchecked. This CDR3 region has 14 residues. The germline V gene encodes CDR1 SGHRS and CDR2 YFSETQ. The CDR3 loop is CASSLEGLTYEQYF.

The chain recombines TRBV19 with TRBJ2-1; TCRdb proposes TRBD1, but this gene call is untestable without DNA. Germline V gene sequence: CDR1 LNHDA, CDR2 SQIVND (reference sequence). CDR3 length: 15 residues. CDR3 sequence: CASPNMGQGVHEQFF.

The rearrangement uses TRBV4-2 and TRBJ2-7; the D call from TCRdb, TRBD2, cannot be confirmed without DNA. Germline CDR1 reads LGHNA; CDR2 reads YNFKEQ. CDR3 length: 15 residues. The CDR3 region is CASSPRLAVEYEQYF.

The V and J genes are TRBV5-6 and TRBJ2-5; TCRdb lists TRBD2, though no DNA is available to test this call. The CDR3 is 16 residues long. Germline V gene sequence: CDR1 SGHDT, CDR2 YYEEEE. The CDR3 spells CASSVVAGGPQETQYF.

The chain joins TRBV29-1 to TRBJ2-1; TCRdb indicates TRBD2, and absent DNA this call remains unverified. The CDR3 is 15 residues long. The germline CDR1 and CDR2 sequences are SQVTM and ANQGSEA. CDR3 protein: CSVEQRGAAADEQFF.

This chain links TRBV20-1 with TRBJ2-7. The CDR3 extends over 12 amino acids. Germline CDR1 DFQATT, CDR2 SNEGSKA (reference sequence). The CDR3 sequence is CSASPEAYEQYF.

J is TRBJ2-1 and V is TRBV5-1; the D call from TCRdb, TRBD1, cannot be confirmed without DNA. CDR3 length: 18 amino acids. Per the germline V gene, CDR1 is SGHRS and CDR2 is YFSETQ. CDR3 in amino acids: CASSLNSRGTGVYNEQFF.

The chain recombines TRBV6-5 with TRBJ2-3; TCRdb lists TRBD1, though no DNA is available to test this call. Germline-derived CDR1 and CDR2 are MNHEY and SVGAGI. The CDR3 spans 17 residues. The CDR3 loop is CASSPGAGGEGTDTQYF.

This chain connects TRBV12-3 or TRBV12-4 to TRBJ2-3; TCRdb proposes TRBD1, but this gene call is untestable without DNA. This CDR3 has 17 residues. The CDR3 loop is CASSSAPGHPSTDTRYF.

The V and J genes are TRBV12-3 or TRBV12-4 and TRBJ2-7. This CDR3 comprises 15 residues. The CDR3 reads CASSPEGQGSYEQYF.

The genes are TRBV28 and TRBJ2-1. This CDR3 region has 12 residues. The germline V gene encodes CDR1 MDHEN and CDR2 SYDVKM. This chain's CDR3 is CAGSLSYNEQFF.